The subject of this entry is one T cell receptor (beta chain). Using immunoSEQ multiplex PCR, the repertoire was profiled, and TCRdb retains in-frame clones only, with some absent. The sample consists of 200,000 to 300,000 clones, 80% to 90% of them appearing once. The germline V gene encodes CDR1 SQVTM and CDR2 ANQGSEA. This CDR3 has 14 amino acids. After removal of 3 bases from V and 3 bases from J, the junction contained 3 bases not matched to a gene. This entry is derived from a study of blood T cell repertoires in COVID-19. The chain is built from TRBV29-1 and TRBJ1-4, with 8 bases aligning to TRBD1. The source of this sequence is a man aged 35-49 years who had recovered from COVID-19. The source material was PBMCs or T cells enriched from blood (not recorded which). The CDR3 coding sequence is TGCAGCGTTGAGGACAGGGTGGCTAATGAAAAACTGTTTTTT. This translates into CSVEDRVANEKLFF.